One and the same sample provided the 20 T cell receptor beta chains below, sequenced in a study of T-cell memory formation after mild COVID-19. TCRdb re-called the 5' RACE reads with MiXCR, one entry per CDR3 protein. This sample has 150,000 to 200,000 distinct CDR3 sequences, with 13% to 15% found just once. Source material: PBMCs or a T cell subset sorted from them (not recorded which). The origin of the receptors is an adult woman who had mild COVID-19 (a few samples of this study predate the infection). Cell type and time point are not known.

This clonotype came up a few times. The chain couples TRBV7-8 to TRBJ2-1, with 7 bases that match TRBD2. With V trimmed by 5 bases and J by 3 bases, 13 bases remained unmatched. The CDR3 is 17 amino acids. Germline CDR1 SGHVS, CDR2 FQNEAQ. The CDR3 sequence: CASSPTLSAGFYNEQFF. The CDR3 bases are TGTGCCAGCAGCCCCACCCTCTCAGCGGGGTTCTACAATGAGCAGTTCTTC.

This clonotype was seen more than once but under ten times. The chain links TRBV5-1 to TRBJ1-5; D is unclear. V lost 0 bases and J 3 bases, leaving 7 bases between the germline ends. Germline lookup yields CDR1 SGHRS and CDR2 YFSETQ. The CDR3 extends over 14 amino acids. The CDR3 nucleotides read TGCGCCAGCAGCTTGGACAGTACCAATCAGCCCCAGCATTTT. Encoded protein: CASSLDSTNQPQHF.

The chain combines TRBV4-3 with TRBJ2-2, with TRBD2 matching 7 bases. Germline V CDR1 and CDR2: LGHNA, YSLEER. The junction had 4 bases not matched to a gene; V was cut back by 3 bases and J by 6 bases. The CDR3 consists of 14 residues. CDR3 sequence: CASSHETSPGELFF. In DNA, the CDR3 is TGCGCCAGCAGCCATGAGACTAGCCCCGGGGAGCTGTTTTTT.

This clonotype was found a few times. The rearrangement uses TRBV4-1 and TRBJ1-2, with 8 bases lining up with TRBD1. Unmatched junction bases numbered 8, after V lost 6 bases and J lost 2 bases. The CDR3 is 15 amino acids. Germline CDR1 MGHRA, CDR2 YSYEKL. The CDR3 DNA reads TGCGCCAGCAGACCACAGGGGGTCTTGAACTATGGCTACACCTTC. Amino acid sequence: CASRPQGVLNYGYTF.

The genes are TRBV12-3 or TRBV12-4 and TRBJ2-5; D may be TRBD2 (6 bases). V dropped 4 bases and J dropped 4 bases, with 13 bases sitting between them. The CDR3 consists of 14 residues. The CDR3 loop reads CASSWVGRSETQYF. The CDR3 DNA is TGTGCCAGCAGTTGGGTGGGGAGGTCAGAGACCCAGTACTTC.

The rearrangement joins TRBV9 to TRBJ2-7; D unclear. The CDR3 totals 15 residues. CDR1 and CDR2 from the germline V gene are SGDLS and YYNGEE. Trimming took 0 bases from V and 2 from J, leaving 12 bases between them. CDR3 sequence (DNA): TGTGCCAGCAGCGTAGACCCCCTCATGACCTACGAGCAGTACTTC. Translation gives CASSVDPLMTYEQYF.

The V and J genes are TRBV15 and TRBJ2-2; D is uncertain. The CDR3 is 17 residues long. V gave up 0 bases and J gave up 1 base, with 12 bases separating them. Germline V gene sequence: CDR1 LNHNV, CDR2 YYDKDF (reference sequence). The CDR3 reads CATSRDASEVNTGELFF. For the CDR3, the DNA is TGTGCCACCAGCAGAGATGCCAGCGAGGTGAACACCGGGGAGCTGTTTTTT.

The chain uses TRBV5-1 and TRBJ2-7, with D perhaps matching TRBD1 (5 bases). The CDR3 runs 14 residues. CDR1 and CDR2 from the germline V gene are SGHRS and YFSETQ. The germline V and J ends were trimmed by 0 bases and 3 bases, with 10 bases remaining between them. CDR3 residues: CASSLEGQLYEQYF. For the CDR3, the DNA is TGCGCCAGCAGCTTGGAGGGGCAGCTCTACGAGCAGTACTTC.

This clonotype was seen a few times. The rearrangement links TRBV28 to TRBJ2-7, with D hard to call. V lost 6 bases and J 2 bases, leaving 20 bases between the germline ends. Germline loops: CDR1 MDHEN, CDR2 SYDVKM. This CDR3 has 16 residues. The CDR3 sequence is CASRSTFFQTTYEQYF. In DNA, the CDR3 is TGTGCCAGCAGATCCACCTTCTTTCAGACCACCTACGAGCAGTACTTC.

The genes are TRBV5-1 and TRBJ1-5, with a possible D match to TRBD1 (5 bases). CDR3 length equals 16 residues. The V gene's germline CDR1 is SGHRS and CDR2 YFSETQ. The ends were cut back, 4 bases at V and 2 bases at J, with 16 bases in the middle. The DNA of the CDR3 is TGCGCCAGCAGCCCGGGACTTTTGGTGGGCAATCAGCCCCAGCATTTT. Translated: CASSPGLLVGNQPQHF.

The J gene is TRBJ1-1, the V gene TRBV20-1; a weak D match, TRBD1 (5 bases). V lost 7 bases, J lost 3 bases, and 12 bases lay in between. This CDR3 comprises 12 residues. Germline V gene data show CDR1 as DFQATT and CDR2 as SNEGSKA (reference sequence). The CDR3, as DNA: TGCAGTGTTAGTCTAGGGGACACTGAAGCTTTCTTT. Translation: CSVSLGDTEAFF.

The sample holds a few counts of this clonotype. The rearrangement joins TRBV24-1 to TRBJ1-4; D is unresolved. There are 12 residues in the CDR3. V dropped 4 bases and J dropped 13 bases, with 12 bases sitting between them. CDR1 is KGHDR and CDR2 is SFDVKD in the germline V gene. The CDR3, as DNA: TGTGCCACCAGTGACTTGCAAGGGCTACTGTTTTTT. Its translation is CATSDLQGLLFF.

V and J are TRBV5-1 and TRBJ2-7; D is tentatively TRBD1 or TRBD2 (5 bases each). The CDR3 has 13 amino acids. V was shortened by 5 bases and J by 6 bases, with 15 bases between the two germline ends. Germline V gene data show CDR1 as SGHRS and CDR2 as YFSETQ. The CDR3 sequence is CASRWDLRAEQYF. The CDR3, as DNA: TGCGCCAGCAGGTGGGACCTAAGGGCCGAGCAGTACTTC.

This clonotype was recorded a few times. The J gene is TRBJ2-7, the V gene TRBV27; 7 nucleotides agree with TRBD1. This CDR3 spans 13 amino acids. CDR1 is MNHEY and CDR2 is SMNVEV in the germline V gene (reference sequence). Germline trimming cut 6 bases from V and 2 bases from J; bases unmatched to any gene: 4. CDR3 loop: CASRTTGPYEQYF. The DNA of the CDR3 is TGTGCCAGCAGAACGACAGGGCCCTACGAGCAGTACTTC.

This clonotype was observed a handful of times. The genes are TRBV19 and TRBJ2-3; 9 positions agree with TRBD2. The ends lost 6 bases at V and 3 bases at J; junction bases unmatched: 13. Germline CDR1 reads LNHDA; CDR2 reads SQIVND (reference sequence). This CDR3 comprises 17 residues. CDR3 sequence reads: CASSLAGKGMWTDTQYF. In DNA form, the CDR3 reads TGTGCCAGTAGCCTAGCGGGAAAGGGTATGTGGACAGATACGCAGTATTTT.

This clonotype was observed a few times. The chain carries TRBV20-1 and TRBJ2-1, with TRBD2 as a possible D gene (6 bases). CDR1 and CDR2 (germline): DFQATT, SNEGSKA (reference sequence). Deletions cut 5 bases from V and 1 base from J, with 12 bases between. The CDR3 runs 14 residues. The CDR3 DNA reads TGCAGTGCTGGGGACTCCCAATCCTACAATGAGCAGTTCTTC. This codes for CSAGDSQSYNEQFF.

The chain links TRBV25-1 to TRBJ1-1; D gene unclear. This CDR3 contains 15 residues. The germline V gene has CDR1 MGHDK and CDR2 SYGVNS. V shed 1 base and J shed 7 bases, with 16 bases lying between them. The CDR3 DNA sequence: TGTGCCAGCAGTGAATCGAACCGGGGATGGAGTGAAGCTTTCTTT. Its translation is CASSESNRGWSEAFF.

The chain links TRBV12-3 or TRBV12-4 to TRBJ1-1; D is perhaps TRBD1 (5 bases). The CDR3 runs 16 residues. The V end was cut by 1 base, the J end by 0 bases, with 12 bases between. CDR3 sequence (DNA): TGTGCCAGCAGTTTAGGGGACGCAGGGATGAACACTGAAGCTTTCTTT. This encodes CASSLGDAGMNTEAFF.

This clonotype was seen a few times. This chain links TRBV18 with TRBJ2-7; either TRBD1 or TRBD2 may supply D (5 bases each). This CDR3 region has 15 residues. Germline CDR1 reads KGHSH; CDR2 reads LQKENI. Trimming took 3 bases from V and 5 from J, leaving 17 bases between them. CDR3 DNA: TGTGCCAGCTCACCTGCTGGGGGTTCAATTAACGAGCAGTACTTC. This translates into CASSPAGGSINEQYF.

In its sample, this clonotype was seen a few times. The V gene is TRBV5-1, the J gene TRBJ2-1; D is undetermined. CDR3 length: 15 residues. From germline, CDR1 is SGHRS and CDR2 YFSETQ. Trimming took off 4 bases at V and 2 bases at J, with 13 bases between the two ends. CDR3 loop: CASSPLYSTYNEQFF. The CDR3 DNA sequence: TGCGCCAGCAGCCCCCTCTATTCCACCTACAATGAGCAGTTCTTC.